Listed below are T cell receptor beta chains from one sample, sequenced in a study of Ad26.COV2.S vaccination and SARS-CoV-2 variants. The protocol was immunoSEQ multiplex PCR, while the TCRdb copy is restricted to in-frame clones and leaves out a portion. Among hundreds of thousands of clones listed, 90% were seen once. The source was peripheral blood, collected in a trial of Ad26.COV2.S vaccine versus placebo. The origin of the receptors is a person between 18 and 60 years old who received the Ad26.COV2.S COVID-19 vaccine or a placebo. Both conserved end residues are part of each CDR3. The D gene is left open where the match is weak. The size entry is marked missing in some rows and otherwise reads once, few, many or a size class.

D gene: -
V gene: TRBV2
J gene: TRBJ1-3
clone size: -
CDR3 DNA: TGTGCCAGCAGCGGGACAACTGGAAACACCATATATTTT
CDR3 protein: CASSGTTGNTIYF

D gene: TRBD1
V gene: TRBV7-6
J gene: TRBJ1-3
clone size: -
CDR3 DNA: TGTGCCAGCAGCCCGGACAGGACAGTTCGAAACACCATATATTTT
CDR3 protein: CASSPDRTVRNTIYF

D gene: -
V gene: TRBV30
J gene: TRBJ2-1
clone size: -
CDR3 DNA: TGTGCCTGGAGTGTAGGGGGAGTATCCTACAATGAGCAGTTCTTC
CDR3 protein: CAWSVGGVSYNEQFF

D gene: -
V gene: TRBV4-3
J gene: TRBJ1-1
clone size: -
CDR3 DNA: TGCGCCAGCAGCCAAGTTCCCATCAGGGAGGGAGGTGAAGCTTTCTTT
CDR3 protein: CASSQVPIREGGEAFF

D gene: TRBD2
V gene: TRBV2
J gene: TRBJ2-7
clone size: few
CDR3 DNA: TGTGCCAGCAGAGCGGGAGTATCCTACGAGCAGTACTTC
CDR3 protein: CASRAGVSYEQYF

D gene: TRBD2
V gene: TRBV7-2
J gene: TRBJ2-1
clone size: once
CDR3 DNA: TGTGCCAGCAGCTTAGTAGGGACTAGCGGGAGTAGTGATGAGCAGTTCTTC
CDR3 protein: CASSLVGTSGSSDEQFF

D gene: TRBD2
V gene: TRBV9
J gene: TRBJ2-3
clone size: -
CDR3 DNA: TGTGCCAGCAGCGCCAAAAACGGGACTAGCGGGAGGAACACAGATACGCAGTATTTT
CDR3 protein: CASSAKNGTSGRNTDTQYF

D gene: -
V gene: TRBV18
J gene: TRBJ2-6
clone size: -
CDR3 DNA: TGTGCCAGCTCAGCGGCCGTCTCTGGGGCCAACGTCCTGACTTTC
CDR3 protein: CASSAAVSGANVLTF

D gene: -
V gene: TRBV6-5
J gene: TRBJ2-1
clone size: -
CDR3 DNA: TGTGCCAGCAGTTATGACAGGCACCCTTCCAATGAGCAGTTCTTC
CDR3 protein: CASSYDRHPSNEQFF

D gene: -
V gene: TRBV25-1
J gene: TRBJ2-1
clone size: -
CDR3 DNA: TGTGCCAGCAGTGAATCAGCGCTGTACAATGAGCAGTTCTTC
CDR3 protein: CASSESALYNEQFF

D gene: -
V gene: TRBV12-3/TRBV12-4
J gene: TRBJ2-3
clone size: -
CDR3 DNA: TGTGCCAGCAGTTTAAGCACAGATACGCAGTATTTT
CDR3 protein: CASSLSTDTQYF

D gene: -
V gene: TRBV19
J gene: TRBJ2-7
clone size: once
CDR3 DNA: TGTGCCAGTAGTAAGGCCGGAAAGACTATATACGAGCAGTACTTC
CDR3 protein: CASSKAGKTIYEQYF

D gene: -
V gene: TRBV6-9
J gene: TRBJ2-5
clone size: -
CDR3 DNA: TGTGCCAGCGCCCGACAGGTCCAAGAGACCCAGTACTTC
CDR3 protein: CASARQVQETQYF

D gene: TRBD2
V gene: TRBV18
J gene: TRBJ2-1
clone size: once
CDR3 DNA: TGTGCCAGCTCACCACCTAGCGGGAGGCAGAATGAGCAGTTCTTC
CDR3 protein: CASSPPSGRQNEQFF

D gene: -
V gene: TRBV20-1
J gene: TRBJ2-1
clone size: -
CDR3 DNA: TGCAGTGCTAGTGGTGCGGACAATGAGCAGTTCTTC
CDR3 protein: CSASGADNEQFF

D gene: TRBD1
V gene: TRBV7-2
J gene: TRBJ1-3
clone size: -
CDR3 DNA: TGTGCCAGCAGTCGCACTACTCCGGGACAGGGGGGAAACACCATATATTTT
CDR3 protein: CASSRTTPGQGGNTIYF

D gene: -
V gene: TRBV19
J gene: TRBJ2-7
clone size: -
CDR3 DNA: TGTGCCAGTAAGATAGGAGCGGAATCCTACGAGCAGTACTTC
CDR3 protein: CASKIGAESYEQYF

D gene: -
V gene: TRBV12-3/TRBV12-4
J gene: TRBJ2-7
clone size: -
CDR3 DNA: TGTGCCAGCAGTTTGGGGCTAGCCTACGAGCAGTACTTC
CDR3 protein: CASSLGLAYEQYF

D gene: -
V gene: TRBV18
J gene: TRBJ2-7
clone size: -
CDR3 DNA: TGTGCCAGCTCACCACTAAGCAACGTGAAGCCGTACGAGCAGTACTTC
CDR3 protein: CASSPLSNVKPYEQYF

D gene: TRBD1
V gene: TRBV12-5
J gene: TRBJ2-5
clone size: -
CDR3 DNA: TGTGCTAGTGGTTTGGGGGGGACAGGGGGAGAAGAGACCCAGTACTTC
CDR3 protein: CASGLGGTGGEETQYF

D gene: TRBD2
V gene: TRBV5-1
J gene: TRBJ2-5
clone size: -
CDR3 DNA: TGCGCCAGCAGCCCCTCGTCCCTAGCGGGAGCGAGAGGTGGAGAGACCCAGTACTTC
CDR3 protein: CASSPSSLAGARGGETQYF

D gene: -
V gene: TRBV6-6
J gene: TRBJ1-4
clone size: -
CDR3 DNA: TGTGCCAGCCTTCGTGACAGTTCAACTAATGAAAAACTGTTTTTT
CDR3 protein: CASLRDSSTNEKLFF

D gene: TRBD2
V gene: TRBV7-6
J gene: TRBJ2-2
clone size: -
CDR3 DNA: TGTGCCAGCAGCCCCCGGACTAGCGGTCACACCGGGGAGCTGTTTTTT
CDR3 protein: CASSPRTSGHTGELFF

D gene: TRBD1
V gene: TRBV25-1
J gene: TRBJ2-7
clone size: -
CDR3 DNA: TGTGCCAGCAGGGGGACAGGGACCTACGAGCAGTACTTC
CDR3 protein: CASRGTGTYEQYF

D gene: -
V gene: TRBV23-1
J gene: TRBJ1-5
clone size: -
CDR3 DNA: TGCGCCAGCAGTCAGCAAGATAACAGGGACAATCAGCCCCAGCATTTT
CDR3 protein: CASSQQDNRDNQPQHF

D gene: TRBD1
V gene: TRBV6-2/TRBV6-3
J gene: TRBJ2-7
clone size: -
CDR3 DNA: TGTGCCAGCAGTTACTTAGGACAGGGGGAGCAGTACTTC
CDR3 protein: CASSYLGQGEQYF

D gene: TRBD2
V gene: TRBV10-3
J gene: TRBJ2-1
clone size: -
CDR3 DNA: TGTGCCATCAGTACCCGACTAGCGGGAGAATCTAGGAATGAGCAGTTCTTC
CDR3 protein: CAISTRLAGESRNEQFF

D gene: -
V gene: TRBV5-1
J gene: TRBJ2-5
clone size: -
CDR3 DNA: TGCGCCAGCAGCTTACAGGGATACCAAGAGACCCAGTACTTC
CDR3 protein: CASSLQGYQETQYF

D gene: -
V gene: TRBV11-3
J gene: TRBJ1-1
clone size: -
CDR3 DNA: TGTGCCAGCAGCCCGTCCACTGGCGGCACTGAAGCTTTCTTT
CDR3 protein: CASSPSTGGTEAFF

D gene: -
V gene: TRBV24-1
J gene: TRBJ1-6
clone size: -
CDR3 DNA: TGTGCCACCGGGGGGATTTATTGGGGTTTCTATAATTCACCCCTCCACTTT
CDR3 protein: CATGGIYWGFYNSPLHF

D gene: TRBD1
V gene: TRBV5-1
J gene: TRBJ2-3
clone size: -
CDR3 DNA: TGCGCCAGCAGCTCCGGACAGGGTAGCACAGATACGCAGTATTTT
CDR3 protein: CASSSGQGSTDTQYF

D gene: TRBD1
V gene: TRBV19
J gene: TRBJ2-1
clone size: -
CDR3 DNA: TGTGCCAGTAGTCCCCGTTCAGGGGGCCAGGTTGAGCAGTTCTTC
CDR3 protein: CASSPRSGGQVEQFF

D gene: -
V gene: TRBV14
J gene: TRBJ1-3
clone size: -
CDR3 DNA: TGTGCCAGCAGCCAAGAAAGAGGGGAGCCCCACTCTGGAAACACCATATATTTT
CDR3 protein: CASSQERGEPHSGNTIYF

D gene: -
V gene: TRBV18
J gene: TRBJ2-3
clone size: -
CDR3 DNA: TGTGCCAGCTCTCTCGACGGCCCAGATACGCAGTATTTT
CDR3 protein: CASSLDGPDTQYF

D gene: -
V gene: TRBV13
J gene: TRBJ1-1
clone size: once
CDR3 DNA: TGTGCCAGCAGCTTCGGACAGTCCCAAGCTTTCTTT
CDR3 protein: CASSFGQSQAFF

D gene: -
V gene: TRBV4-1
J gene: TRBJ2-7
clone size: -
CDR3 DNA: TGCGCCAGCAGCCTCGCTAGCGTATCCTACGAGCAGTACTTC
CDR3 protein: CASSLASVSYEQYF

D gene: TRBD1
V gene: TRBV12-3/TRBV12-4
J gene: TRBJ2-7
clone size: -
CDR3 DNA: TGTGCCAGCAGTTGGACAGGTACCTACGAGCAGTACTTC
CDR3 protein: CASSWTGTYEQYF

D gene: -
V gene: TRBV9
J gene: TRBJ1-2
clone size: -
CDR3 DNA: TGTGCCAGCAGCGTAGGGGCCAGGGGCGCTGGCTACACCTTC
CDR3 protein: CASSVGARGAGYTF

D gene: TRBD1
V gene: TRBV6-1
J gene: TRBJ1-2
clone size: -
CDR3 DNA: TGTGCCAGCAGTGAACAGGGGGCGTCGGGAGATGGCTACACCTTC
CDR3 protein: CASSEQGASGDGYTF

D gene: TRBD1
V gene: TRBV20-1
J gene: TRBJ1-2
clone size: -
CDR3 DNA: TGCAGTGCTAGTAGGGCAGGGGGCGCCGATGGCTACACCTTC
CDR3 protein: CSASRAGGADGYTF

D gene: -
V gene: TRBV30
J gene: TRBJ2-1
clone size: -
CDR3 DNA: TGTGCCTGGAGTGTCTCGGTAAATGAGCAGTTCTTC
CDR3 protein: CAWSVSVNEQFF

D gene: -
V gene: TRBV29-1
J gene: TRBJ2-5
clone size: -
CDR3 DNA: TGCAGCGTTCGCCGGTCCCAAGAGACCCAGTACTTC
CDR3 protein: CSVRRSQETQYF

D gene: -
V gene: TRBV11-2
J gene: TRBJ1-1
clone size: -
CDR3 DNA: TGTGCCAGCAGCTTAGCCCTGAACACTGAAGCTTTCTTT
CDR3 protein: CASSLALNTEAFF

D gene: -
V gene: TRBV27
J gene: TRBJ2-1
clone size: -
CDR3 DNA: TGTGCCAGCAGCTCACAGGGTACGGCAGAGCAGTTCTTC
CDR3 protein: CASSSQGTAEQFF